This T cell receptor beta chain emerged from a study of cytomegalovirus exposure and HLA in healthy donors. With 60 Vbeta and 13 Jbeta primers, the PCR was carried out. The assay was immunoSEQ multiplex PCR, and TCRdb's table has in-frame clones only and misses some. The sample totals roughly 80,000 clones; its top ten clones hold about 0.61%. This CDR3 comprises 16 residues. CDR1 and CDR2 from the germline V gene are SGHVS and FNYEAQ. As to this clone: Mismatch with germline at one junction end may stem from a read error.

What was sequenced was PBMCs. The genes are TRBV7-6 and TRBJ1-5, with D possibly TRBD1 on 5 matching bases. The sequence derives from a man in his forties or fifties in good health and CMV-seronegative. Here the CDR3 DNA reads TGTGCCAGCAGCTTAGTTGGGGGAGGAAGCACTCAGCCCCAGCATTTT. It encodes CASSLVGGGSTQPQHF.